This T cell receptor beta chain was captured in a study of T cell responses to AZD1222 COVID-19 vaccine. Points from the study as a whole: Receipt of two AZD1222 doses was followed by a rise in Spike-specific TCR breadth and depth.

The CDR3 consists of 14 residues. The V end lost 5 bases, the J end lost 4 bases, and 13 bases lay between the germline ends. Germline lookup yields CDR1 WNHNN and CDR2 SYGVQD (reference sequence). Of note for this clone: The target antigen is unknown.

Sequenced by immunoSEQ multiplex PCR; TCRdb stores in-frame clones only, minus some. The table lists 150,000 or so clones, 80% to 95% of them singletons. This clonotype was sampled from an adult in good health. The chain has TRBV10-1 and TRBJ2-3; D call uncertain. Sample: peripheral blood, taken on day 0 of AZD1222 vaccination. CDR3: CASSLGPAADTQYF. In nucleotides, the CDR3 is TGCGCCAGCAGTCTCGGGCCCGCGGCAGATACGCAGTATTTT.